This T cell receptor beta chain comes out of a study of T cell repertoires in cytomegalovirus infection. Study as a whole: From public TCR beta signatures came an indication of both CMV infection and matching HLA type. Whole-study findings and limits: Cumulative public TCR beta family frequency identified CMV carriers with the relevant HLA. Predominance within the ex vivo response was attributable to HLA-C-restricted CMV-specific TCR beta clonotypes.

Of note for this clonotype: The antigen is undetermined.

The length of the CDR3 is 17 residues. In germline, CDR1 is MNHEY, CDR2 SMNVEV (reference sequence). V shed 7 bases and J 5 bases; nucleotides not matched to a gene: 19. In TCRdb, the reads were re-called with MiXCR into one record per CDR3 protein. The table includes 650,000 to 900,000 distinct CDR3 sequences, 29% detected once. This chain links TRBV27 with TRBJ1-2; 7 bases line up with TRBD1. The sample was cultured CD8+ T cells from PBMCs, taken from culture after CMV antigen stimulation. This clonotype was obtained from a human donor in good health (CMV status not recorded). Some clones in this sample may be carry-over from other donors' samples. CDR3 loop: CASKALISRRGRYGYTF. The CDR3 nucleotides read TGTGCCAGCAAGGCGTTAATTAGTAGGAGGGGGCGTTATGGCTACACCTTC.